This TCR beta chain was profiled in a study of shared clonotypes between healthy human individuals. Findings of the study overall: How much donors shared clonotypes was expected to be affected by sequencing depth.

V lost 0 bases and J lost 0, with 21 bases in between. Germline V gene lookup returns CDR1 MGHRA and CDR2 YSYEKL. The CDR3 totals 20 residues. For every subset, genomic DNA was evenly distributed across several immunoSEQ plates. Measured with immunoSEQ multiplex PCR; TCRdb has only the in-frame clones, and not every one. Of some 2,100,000 clones in the sample, approximately 96% were seen once. The CD4+ fraction was divided into a CD45RA+ naive subset and a CD45RA-negative memory subset. Remarks on this clone: Its antigen is currently unknown.

The material sequenced was naive CD4+ T cells sorted from blood. Stated subset: CD45RA+ positively selected. This chain links TRBV4-1 with TRBJ2-4; D call uncertain. The sequence derives from a man between 18 and 35 years old in good health. The CDR3 DNA reads as TGCGCCAGCAGCCAAGAAAGGGTACTATATCCTTCCCTAGCCAAAAACATTCAGTACTTC. Its translation is CASSQERVLYPSLAKNIQYF.